These T cell receptor beta chains were read from a single sample in a study of radiotherapy plus CTLA-4 blockade in lung cancer. Sequencing was performed with immunoSEQ multiplex PCR; in TCRdb, only in-frame clones are kept and a portion is missing. The sample contains some 40,000 clones, roughly three quarters of which appear only once. The specimen comprised peripheral blood, sampled from a patient treated with radiotherapy plus ipilimumab. Receptors were obtained from a human donor with non-small cell lung cancer that progressed on radiotherapy plus ipilimumab. Each CDR3 is given with its conserved first and last residue. D genes are given only for firm matches. Clone size is given for some rows only: seen once, a few or many times, or a class if the clone is expanded.

J gene: TRBJ2-7; D gene: TRBD1; clone size: .; V gene: TRBV5-1; CDR3 DNA: TGCGCCAGCAGGAGCGGGACAGGGCCCTACGAGCAGTACTTC; CDR3 protein: CASRSGTGPYEQYF
J gene: TRBJ2-5; D gene: .; clone size: .; V gene: TRBV15; CDR3 DNA: TGTGCCACCAGCAGAGGACTATCCGCCCCACTATCGACCCAAGAGACCCAGTACTTC; CDR3 protein: CATSRGLSAPLSTQETQYF
J gene: TRBJ1-2; D gene: .; clone size: .; V gene: TRBV9; CDR3 DNA: TGTGCCAGCAGCGTAGGCCCTCGGGATTACTATGGCTACACCTTC; CDR3 protein: CASSVGPRDYYGYTF
J gene: TRBJ2-7; D gene: TRBD1; clone size: .; V gene: TRBV7-6; CDR3 DNA: TGTGCCAGCAGCCCTTGGATGGGACAGGGTCAATCATACGAGCAGTACTTC; CDR3 protein: CASSPWMGQGQSYEQYF
J gene: TRBJ2-7; D gene: TRBD1; clone size: .; V gene: TRBV2; CDR3 DNA: TGTGCCAGCAGTGATAGGACAGGGGCGTACGAGCAGTACTTC; CDR3 protein: CASSDRTGAYEQYF
J gene: TRBJ1-1; D gene: TRBD1; clone size: .; V gene: TRBV18; CDR3 DNA: TGTGCCAGCCGCCCGGACAGGGGGCGATACACTGAAGCTTTCTTT; CDR3 protein: CASRPDRGRYTEAFF
J gene: TRBJ2-7; D gene: .; clone size: .; V gene: TRBV18; CDR3 DNA: TGTGCCAGCTCACCTCCTGTGAATAGCGACTACGAGCAGTACTTC; CDR3 protein: CASSPPVNSDYEQYF
J gene: TRBJ1-4; D gene: .; clone size: .; V gene: TRBV7-3; CDR3 DNA: TGTGCCAGCAGCGGGCCAACAAGATCAACTAATGAAAAACTGTTTTTT; CDR3 protein: CASSGPTRSTNEKLFF
J gene: TRBJ1-2; D gene: .; clone size: .; V gene: TRBV12-5; CDR3 DNA: TGTGCTAGTGGTTTATGGGGGCGCGACTATGGCTACACCTTC; CDR3 protein: CASGLWGRDYGYTF
J gene: TRBJ2-7; D gene: TRBD1; clone size: .; V gene: TRBV25-1; CDR3 DNA: TGTGCCACCAGATTGGACAGGGCTCCTTGGGAGCAGTACTTC; CDR3 protein: CATRLDRAPWEQYF
J gene: TRBJ1-4; D gene: .; clone size: .; V gene: TRBV5-1; CDR3 DNA: TGCGCCAGCAGCACCACTTTACAGGGAGTTAATGAAAAACTGTTTTTT; CDR3 protein: CASSTTLQGVNEKLFF
J gene: TRBJ1-2; D gene: .; clone size: .; V gene: TRBV5-1; CDR3 DNA: TGCGCCAGCAGCTTGTCTCCAGCTAACTATGGCTACACCTTC; CDR3 protein: CASSLSPANYGYTF
J gene: TRBJ1-1; D gene: .; clone size: .; V gene: TRBV9; CDR3 DNA: TGTGCCAGCAGCGTAGGACAGCGGAACACTGAAGCTTTCTTT; CDR3 protein: CASSVGQRNTEAFF
J gene: TRBJ2-7; D gene: TRBD1; clone size: .; V gene: TRBV18; CDR3 DNA: TGTGCCAGCTCACCACGCCCCTTTGGACAGGGCGCGGGCGAGCAGTACTTC; CDR3 protein: CASSPRPFGQGAGEQYF
J gene: TRBJ2-2; D gene: .; clone size: .; V gene: TRBV5-1; CDR3 DNA: TGCGCCAGCAGCTTGTCACAGGGAAACACCGGGGAGCTGTTTTTT; CDR3 protein: CASSLSQGNTGELFF
J gene: TRBJ1-1; D gene: TRBD1; clone size: .; V gene: TRBV6-5; CDR3 DNA: TGTGCCAGCAGCCTACAGGGGTCGGGGACTGAAGCTTTCTTT; CDR3 protein: CASSLQGSGTEAFF
J gene: TRBJ2-1; D gene: TRBD2; clone size: .; V gene: TRBV11-3; CDR3 DNA: TGTGCCAGCAGCTTAGGCGGGGGGGGCTACAATGAGCAGTTCTTC; CDR3 protein: CASSLGGGGYNEQFF
J gene: TRBJ1-3; D gene: TRBD1; clone size: .; V gene: TRBV2; CDR3 DNA: TGTGCCAGCAGTGGACAGGGAATGCACTCTGGAAACACCATATATTTT; CDR3 protein: CASSGQGMHSGNTIYF
J gene: TRBJ1-1; D gene: .; clone size: .; V gene: TRBV7-2; CDR3 DNA: TGTGCCAGCAGCTTAGGCCCAGAGAACACTGAAGCTTTCTTT; CDR3 protein: CASSLGPENTEAFF
J gene: TRBJ2-6; D gene: TRBD2; clone size: few; V gene: TRBV5-1; CDR3 DNA: TGCGCCAGCAGCTCAACTAGCGGGGGGGCCTATAGGGCCAACGTCCTGACTTTC; CDR3 protein: CASSSTSGGAYRANVLTF
J gene: TRBJ2-3; D gene: TRBD2; clone size: .; V gene: TRBV19; CDR3 DNA: TGTGCCAGTAGGAGCGGGGGAAGCACAGATACGCAGTATTTT; CDR3 protein: CASRSGGSTDTQYF
J gene: TRBJ2-3; D gene: TRBD2; clone size: .; V gene: TRBV6-6; CDR3 DNA: TGTGCCAGCAGCCAAAGCGGGGGCACAGATACGCAGTATTTT; CDR3 protein: CASSQSGGTDTQYF
J gene: TRBJ1-6; D gene: TRBD1; clone size: .; V gene: TRBV6-6; CDR3 DNA: TGTGCCACCGCACGGACAGGGAATTCACCCCTCCACTTT; CDR3 protein: CATARTGNSPLHF
J gene: TRBJ1-2; D gene: .; clone size: .; V gene: TRBV7-3; CDR3 DNA: TGTGCCAGCAAAACAGGGAACTATGGCTACACCTTC; CDR3 protein: CASKTGNYGYTF
J gene: TRBJ1-2; D gene: TRBD1; clone size: .; V gene: TRBV7-8; CDR3 DNA: TGTGCCAGCAGCTTAGCACAGGGGGCGCGAGGCTACACCTTC; CDR3 protein: CASSLAQGARGYTF
J gene: TRBJ2-1; D gene: TRBD2; clone size: .; V gene: TRBV7-2; CDR3 DNA: TGTGCCAGCAGCTCCTACTTACTAGCGGGGGGCCCGTATGAGCAGTTCTTC; CDR3 protein: CASSSYLLAGGPYEQFF
J gene: TRBJ2-1; D gene: TRBD2; clone size: .; V gene: TRBV19; CDR3 DNA: TGTGCCAGTAGGCCTAGCGGGGGGGCTGCTGAGCAGTTCTTC; CDR3 protein: CASRPSGGAAEQFF
J gene: TRBJ1-4; D gene: TRBD1; clone size: .; V gene: TRBV5-4; CDR3 DNA: TGTGCCAGCAGCTCACAGACAGGGGAGAATGAAAAACTGTTTTTT; CDR3 protein: CASSSQTGENEKLFF
J gene: TRBJ2-7; D gene: TRBD1; clone size: .; V gene: TRBV6-5; CDR3 DNA: TGTGCCAGCAGCCCTCGACAGGGCGGTAGCTACGAGCAGTACTTC; CDR3 protein: CASSPRQGGSYEQYF
J gene: TRBJ1-5; D gene: TRBD1; clone size: once; V gene: TRBV19; CDR3 DNA: TGTGCCAGTAGTACCGACAGGGGAAGGGGCAATCAGCCCCAGCATTTT; CDR3 protein: CASSTDRGRGNQPQHF
J gene: TRBJ1-3; D gene: .; clone size: .; V gene: TRBV7-8; CDR3 DNA: TGTGCCAGCAGCACAGCTGGAAACACCATATATTTT; CDR3 protein: CASSTAGNTIYF
J gene: TRBJ2-3; D gene: .; clone size: .; V gene: TRBV4-2; CDR3 DNA: TGTGCCAGCAGCCAAGTAGGGGGCACAGATACGCAGTATTTT; CDR3 protein: CASSQVGGTDTQYF
J gene: TRBJ1-1; D gene: .; clone size: once; V gene: TRBV7-3; CDR3 DNA: TGTGCCAGCAGCTTAGCGGATGTATCTGAAGCTTTCTTT; CDR3 protein: CASSLADVSEAFF
J gene: TRBJ1-4; D gene: TRBD1; clone size: .; V gene: TRBV7-9; CDR3 DNA: TGTGCCAGCAGCTCGGACAGGGGTAATGAAAAACTGTTTTTT; CDR3 protein: CASSSDRGNEKLFF
J gene: TRBJ2-7; D gene: .; clone size: .; V gene: TRBV5-1; CDR3 DNA: TGCGCCAGCAGCTTGGCCTTTGGGGGGGAGCAGTACTTC; CDR3 protein: CASSLAFGGEQYF
J gene: TRBJ2-7; D gene: .; clone size: .; V gene: TRBV18; CDR3 DNA: TGTGCCAGCTCACCGGTCACTCCGGGACAAACCTACGAGCAGTACTTC; CDR3 protein: CASSPVTPGQTYEQYF